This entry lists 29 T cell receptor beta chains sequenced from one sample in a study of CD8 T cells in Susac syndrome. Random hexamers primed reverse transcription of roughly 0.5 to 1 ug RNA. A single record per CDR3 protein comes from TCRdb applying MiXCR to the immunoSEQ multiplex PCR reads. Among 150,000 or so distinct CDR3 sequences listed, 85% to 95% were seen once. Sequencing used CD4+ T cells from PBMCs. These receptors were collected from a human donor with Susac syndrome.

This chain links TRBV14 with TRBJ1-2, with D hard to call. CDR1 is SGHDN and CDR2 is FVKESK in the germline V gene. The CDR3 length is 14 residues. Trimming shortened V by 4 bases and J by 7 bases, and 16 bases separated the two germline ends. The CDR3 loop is CASSPTGVIGGYTF. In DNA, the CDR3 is TGTGCCAGCAGCCCGACCGGGGTCATCGGTGGCTACACCTTC.

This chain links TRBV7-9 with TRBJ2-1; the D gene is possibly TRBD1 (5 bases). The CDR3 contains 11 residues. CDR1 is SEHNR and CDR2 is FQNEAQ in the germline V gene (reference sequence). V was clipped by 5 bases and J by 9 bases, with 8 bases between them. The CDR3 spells CASSQGVEQFF. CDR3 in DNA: TGTGCCAGCAGCCAGGGCGTTGAGCAGTTCTTC.

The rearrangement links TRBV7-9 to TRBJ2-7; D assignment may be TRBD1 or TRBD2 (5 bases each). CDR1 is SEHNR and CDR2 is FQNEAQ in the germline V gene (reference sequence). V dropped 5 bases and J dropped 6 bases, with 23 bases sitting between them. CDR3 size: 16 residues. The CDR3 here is CASSVESGPGTSEQYF. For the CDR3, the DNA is TGTGCCAGCAGCGTGGAGTCGGGACCTGGAACCAGCGAGCAGTACTTC.

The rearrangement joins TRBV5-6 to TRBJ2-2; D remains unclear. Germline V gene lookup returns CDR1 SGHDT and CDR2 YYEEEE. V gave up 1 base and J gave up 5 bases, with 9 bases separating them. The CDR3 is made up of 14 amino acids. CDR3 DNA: TGTGCCAGCAGCTTGCGTCGGAAAACCGGGGAGCTGTTTTTT. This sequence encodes CASSLRRKTGELFF. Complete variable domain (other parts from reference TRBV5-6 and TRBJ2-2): DAGVTQSPTHLIKTRGQQVTLRCSPKSGHDTVSWYQQALGQGPQFIFQYYEEEERQRGNFPDRFSGHQFPNYSSELNVNALLLGDSALYLCASSLRRKTGELFFGEGSRLTVL.

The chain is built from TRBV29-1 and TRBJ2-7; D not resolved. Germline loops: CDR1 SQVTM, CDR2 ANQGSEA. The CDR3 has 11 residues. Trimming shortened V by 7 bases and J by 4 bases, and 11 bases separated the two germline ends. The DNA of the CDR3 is TGCAGCGAGTTACTACCTTACGAGCAGTACTTC. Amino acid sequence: CSELLPYEQYF.

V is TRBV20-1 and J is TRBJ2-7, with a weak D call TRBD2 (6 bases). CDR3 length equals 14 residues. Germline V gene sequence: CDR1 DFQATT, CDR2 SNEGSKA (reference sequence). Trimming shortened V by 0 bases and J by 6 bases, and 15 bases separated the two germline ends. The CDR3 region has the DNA TGCAGTGCTAGAGATAGACTAGACCTCTCCGAGCAGTACTTC. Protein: CSARDRLDLSEQYF.

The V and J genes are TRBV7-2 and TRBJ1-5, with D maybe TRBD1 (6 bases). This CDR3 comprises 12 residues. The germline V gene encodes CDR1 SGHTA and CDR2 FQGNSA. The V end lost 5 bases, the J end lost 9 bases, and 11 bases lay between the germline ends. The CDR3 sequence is CASSQTGGPQHF. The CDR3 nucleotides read TGTGCCAGCAGCCAGACAGGCGGGCCCCAGCATTTT.

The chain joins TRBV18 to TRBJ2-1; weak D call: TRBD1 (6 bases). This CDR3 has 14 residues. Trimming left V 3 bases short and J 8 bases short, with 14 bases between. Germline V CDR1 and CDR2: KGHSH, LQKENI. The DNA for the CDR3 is TGTGCCAGCTCACCGCTACAGGGATCGGATGAGCAGTTCTTC. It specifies CASSPLQGSDEQFF.

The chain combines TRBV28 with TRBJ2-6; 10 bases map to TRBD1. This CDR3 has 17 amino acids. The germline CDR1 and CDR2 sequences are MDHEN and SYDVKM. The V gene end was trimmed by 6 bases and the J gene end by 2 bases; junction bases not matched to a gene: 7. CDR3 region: CASRPGQGLTGANVLTF. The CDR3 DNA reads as TGTGCCAGCAGGCCGGGACAGGGGCTTACTGGGGCCAACGTCCTGACTTTC.

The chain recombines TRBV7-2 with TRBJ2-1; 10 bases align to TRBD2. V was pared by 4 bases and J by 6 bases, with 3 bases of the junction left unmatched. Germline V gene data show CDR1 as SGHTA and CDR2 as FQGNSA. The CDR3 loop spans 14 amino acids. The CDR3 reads CASSSGLAPNEQFF. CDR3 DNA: TGTGCCAGCAGCTCGGGACTAGCGCCCAATGAGCAGTTCTTC.

The CDR3 reads CATSRLTGNTEAFF. The CDR3 nucleotides read TGTGCCACCAGCAGACTAACAGGGAACACTGAAGCTTTCTTT. This chain connects TRBV15 to TRBJ1-1, with D possibly TRBD1 on 5 matching bases. This CDR3 region has 14 residues. The V end was cut by 2 bases, the J end by 1 base, with 8 bases between. Germline loops: CDR1 LNHNV, CDR2 YYDKDF (reference sequence).

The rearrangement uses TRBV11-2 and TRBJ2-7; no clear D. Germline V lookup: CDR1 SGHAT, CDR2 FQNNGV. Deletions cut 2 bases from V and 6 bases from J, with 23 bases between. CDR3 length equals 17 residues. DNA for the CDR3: TGTGCCAGCAGCTTACGGGTAGGGCCAGCCTCACCCGCCGAGCAGTACTTC. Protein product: CASSLRVGPASPAEQYF.

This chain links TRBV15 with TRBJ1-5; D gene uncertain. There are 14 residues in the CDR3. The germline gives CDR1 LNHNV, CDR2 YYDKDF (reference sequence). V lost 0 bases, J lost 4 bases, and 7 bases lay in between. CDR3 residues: CATSRDPPNQPQHF. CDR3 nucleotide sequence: TGTGCCACCAGCAGAGATCCTCCAAATCAGCCCCAGCATTTT. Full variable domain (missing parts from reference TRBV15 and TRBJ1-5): DAMVIQNPRYQVTQFGKPVTLSCSQTLNHNVMYWYQQKSSQAPKLLFHYYDKDFNNEADTPDNFQSRRPNTSFCFLDIRSPGLGDTAMYLCATSRDPPNQPQHFGDGTRLSIL.

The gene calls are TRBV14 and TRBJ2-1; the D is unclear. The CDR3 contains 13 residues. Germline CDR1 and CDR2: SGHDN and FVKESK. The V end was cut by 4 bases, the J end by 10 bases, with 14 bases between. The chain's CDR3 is CASSLQASSEQFF. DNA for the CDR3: TGTGCCAGCAGCCTCCAGGCTTCTTCAGAGCAGTTCTTC.

The CDR3 loop is CACSQGGETQYF. In DNA, the CDR3 is TGTGCCTGTAGTCAGGGGGGGGAGACCCAGTACTTC. This chain links TRBV30 with TRBJ2-5; TRBD1 or TRBD2 may be the D gene (7 bases each). Trimming took 6 bases from V and 5 from J, leaving 13 bases between them. This CDR3 is built from 12 residues. Germline V gene lookup returns CDR1 GTSNPN and CDR2 SVGIG (reference sequence).

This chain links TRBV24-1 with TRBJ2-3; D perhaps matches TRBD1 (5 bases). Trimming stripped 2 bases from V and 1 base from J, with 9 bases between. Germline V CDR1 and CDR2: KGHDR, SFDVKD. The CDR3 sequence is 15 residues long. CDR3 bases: TGTGCCACCAGTGATTCCTCCAGGGGCACAGATACGCAGTATTTT. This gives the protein CATSDSSRGTDTQYF.

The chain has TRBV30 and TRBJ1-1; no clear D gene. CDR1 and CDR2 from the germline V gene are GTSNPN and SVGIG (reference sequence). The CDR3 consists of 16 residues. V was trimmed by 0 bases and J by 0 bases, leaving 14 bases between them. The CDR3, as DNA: TGTGCCTGGAGTGTGGAAAGCTACAAGATGAACACTGAAGCTTTCTTT. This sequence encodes CAWSVESYKMNTEAFF. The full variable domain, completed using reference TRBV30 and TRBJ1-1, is SQTIHQWPATLVQPVGSPLSLECTVEGTSNPNLYWYRQAAGRGLQLLFYSVGIGQISSEVPQNLSASRPQDRQFILSSKKLLLSDSGFYLCAWSVESYKMNTEAFFGQGTRLTVV.

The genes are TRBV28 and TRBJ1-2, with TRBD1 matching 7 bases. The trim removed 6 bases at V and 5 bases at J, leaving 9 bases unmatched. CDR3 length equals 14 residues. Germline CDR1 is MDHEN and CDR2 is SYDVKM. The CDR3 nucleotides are TGTGCCAGCAGCCTAGACCAGGGGGGATATGGCTACACCTTC. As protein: CASSLDQGGYGYTF.

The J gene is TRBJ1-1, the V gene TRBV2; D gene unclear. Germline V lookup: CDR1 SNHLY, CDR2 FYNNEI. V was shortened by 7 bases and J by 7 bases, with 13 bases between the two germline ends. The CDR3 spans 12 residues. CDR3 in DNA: TGTGCCAGCACCCTAAACAGAAATGAAGCTTTCTTT. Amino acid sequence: CASTLNRNEAFF.

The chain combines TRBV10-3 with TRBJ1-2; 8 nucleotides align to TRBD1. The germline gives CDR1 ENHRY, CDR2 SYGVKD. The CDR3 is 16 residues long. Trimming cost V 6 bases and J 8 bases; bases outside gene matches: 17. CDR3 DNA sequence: TGTGCCATCAGGCTTTCCAGGGACAGGAGGAATCGGGGCTACACCTTC. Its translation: CAIRLSRDRRNRGYTF.

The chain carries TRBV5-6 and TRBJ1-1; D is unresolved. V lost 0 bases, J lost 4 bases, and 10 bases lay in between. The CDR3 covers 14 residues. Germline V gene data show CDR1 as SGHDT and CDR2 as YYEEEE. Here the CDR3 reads CASSLEPLGTEAFF. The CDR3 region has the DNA TGTGCCAGCAGCTTGGAGCCCTTGGGCACTGAAGCTTTCTTT. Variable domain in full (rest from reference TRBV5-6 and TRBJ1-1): DAGVTQSPTHLIKTRGQQVTLRCSPKSGHDTVSWYQQALGQGPQFIFQYYEEEERQRGNFPDRFSGHQFPNYSSELNVNALLLGDSALYLCASSLEPLGTEAFFGQGTRLTVV.

CDR3 coding DNA: TGCAGTGCTAGAGATTTTAGGGCCGCCGGGGAGCTGTTTTTT. Amino acids: CSARDFRAAGELFF. This chain connects TRBV20-1 to TRBJ2-2; D not certain. The germline CDR1 and CDR2 sequences are DFQATT and SNEGSKA (reference sequence). There are 14 residues in the CDR3. With 0 bases removed from V and 6 bases from J, the gap between germline ends came to 11 bases.

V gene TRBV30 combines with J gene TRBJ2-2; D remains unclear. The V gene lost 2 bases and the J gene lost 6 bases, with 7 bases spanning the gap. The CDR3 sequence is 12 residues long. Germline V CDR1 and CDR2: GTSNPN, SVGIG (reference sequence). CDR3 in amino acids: CAWSPGSGELFF. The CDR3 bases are TGTGCCTGGAGTCCTGGTTCCGGGGAGCTGTTTTTT. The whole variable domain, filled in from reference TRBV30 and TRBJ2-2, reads SQTIHQWPATLVQPVGSPLSLECTVEGTSNPNLYWYRQAAGRGLQLLFYSVGIGQISSEVPQNLSASRPQDRQFILSSKKLLLSDSGFYLCAWSPGSGELFFGEGSRLTVL.

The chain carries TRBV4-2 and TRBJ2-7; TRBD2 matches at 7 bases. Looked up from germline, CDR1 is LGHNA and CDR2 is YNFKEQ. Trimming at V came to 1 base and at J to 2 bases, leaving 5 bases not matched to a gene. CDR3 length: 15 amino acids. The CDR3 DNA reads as TGTGCCAGCAGCCAAGTTGGGGGAGGGACCTACGAGCAGTACTTC. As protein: CASSQVGGGTYEQYF.

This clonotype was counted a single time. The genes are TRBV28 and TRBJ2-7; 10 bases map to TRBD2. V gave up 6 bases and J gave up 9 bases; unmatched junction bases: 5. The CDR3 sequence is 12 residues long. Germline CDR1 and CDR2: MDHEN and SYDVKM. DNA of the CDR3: TGTGCCAGCAGACTAGCGGGGCGCCCGCAGTACTTC. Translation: CASRLAGRPQYF. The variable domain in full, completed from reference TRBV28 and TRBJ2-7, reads DVKVTQSSRYLVKRTGEKVFLECVQDMDHENMFWYRQDPGLGLRLIYFSYDVKMKEKGDIPEGYSVSREKKERFSLILESASTNQTSMYLCASRLAGRPQYFGPGTRLTVT.

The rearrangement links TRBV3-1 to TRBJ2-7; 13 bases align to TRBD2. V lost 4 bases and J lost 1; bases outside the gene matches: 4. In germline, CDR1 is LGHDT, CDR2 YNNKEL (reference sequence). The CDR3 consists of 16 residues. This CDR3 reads CASSLGLAGESYEQYF. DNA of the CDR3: TGTGCCAGCAGCCTCGGACTAGCGGGGGAATCCTACGAGCAGTACTTC.

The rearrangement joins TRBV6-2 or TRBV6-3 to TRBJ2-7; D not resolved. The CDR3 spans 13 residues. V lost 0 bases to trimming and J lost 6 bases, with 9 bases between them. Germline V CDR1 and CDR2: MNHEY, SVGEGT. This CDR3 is CASSYSSEREQYF. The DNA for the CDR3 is TGTGCCAGCAGTTACTCGAGCGAGCGCGAGCAGTACTTC.

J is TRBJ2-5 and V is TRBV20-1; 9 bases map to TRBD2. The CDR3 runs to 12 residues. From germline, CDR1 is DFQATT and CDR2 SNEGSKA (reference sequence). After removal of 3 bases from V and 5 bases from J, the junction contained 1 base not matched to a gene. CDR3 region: CSASAGGETQYF. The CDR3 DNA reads TGCAGTGCTAGTGCGGGAGGGGAGACCCAGTACTTC.

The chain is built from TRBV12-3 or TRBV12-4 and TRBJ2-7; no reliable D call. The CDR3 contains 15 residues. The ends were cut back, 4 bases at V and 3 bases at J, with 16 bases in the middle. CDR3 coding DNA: TGTGCCAGCAGTTACGGTCTGGGTAACGACTACGAGCAGTACTTC. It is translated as CASSYGLGNDYEQYF.